These T cell receptor beta chains were read from a single sample in a study of blood T cell repertoires in COVID-19. Clones were read by immunoSEQ multiplex PCR, and TCRdb kept only the in-frame ones, dropping some. Here the sample spans some 80,000 clones, about four fifths being singletons. The specimen was peripheral blood. These receptor sequences come from a woman in her seventies with acute or convalescent COVID-19. CDR3s include the opening cysteine and the closing phenylalanine or tryptophan. D genes are given only for firm matches. For some rows the clone size is stated as once, few or many, or as a class when expanded; others skip it.

>.|TRBJ2-1|TRBV5-1|TRBD1
TGCGCCAGCAGCTGGGCTGGACGGACAGGCGCCTCCAATGAGCAGTTCTTC
CASSWAGRTGASNEQFF
>.|TRBJ2-1|TRBV2|.
TGTGCCAGCAGTGAACTGAGGTACAATGAGCAGTTCTTC
CASSELRYNEQFF
>.|TRBJ2-7|TRBV30|.
TGTGCCTGGAGGCTGCAGGGGAAATACGAGCAGTACTTC
CAWRLQGKYEQYF
>.|TRBJ2-7|TRBV7-9|TRBD2
TGTGCCAGCAGCTTAGACGGGGGGTCCTACGAGCAGTACTTC
CASSLDGGSYEQYF
>.|TRBJ1-5|TRBV7-2|TRBD1
TGTGCCAGCAGCTTAGTCGAGGGGGCTGGTCAGCCCCAGCATTTT
CASSLVEGAGQPQHF
>.|TRBJ1-1|TRBV6-6|TRBD1
TGTGCCAGCAGTCTTGACAGGGGCGAAGCTTTCTTT
CASSLDRGEAFF
>few|TRBJ1-3|TRBV19|TRBD1
TGTGCCAGTAGTAGCCCCGGGACAGGAAAAGACACCATATATTTT
CASSSPGTGKDTIYF
>.|TRBJ1-1|TRBV12-5|.
TGTGCTAGTGCGGGGGACACTGAAGCTTTCTTT
CASAGDTEAFF
>.|TRBJ2-1|TRBV11-3|TRBD1
TGTGCCAGCAGCTTAGGCGCCGGACAGGCCGAGCAGTTCTTC
CASSLGAGQAEQFF
>.|TRBJ1-5|TRBV30|TRBD1
TGTGCCTGGAGTAAGGGACAGGGGTATCAGCCCCAGCATTTT
CAWSKGQGYQPQHF
>.|TRBJ1-5|TRBV2|TRBD1
TGTGCCAGCAGTGGGACAGGGGCCCCGGAGATTAGCAATCAGCCCCAGCATTTT
CASSGTGAPEISNQPQHF